This T cell receptor (beta chain) was sequenced during a study of human T cells and chemical hapten exposure (dated by TCRdb to the early 2020s). Background on the whole study: For sensitization, 2% DPC in acetone was applied to an approximately 2 cm by approximately 2 cm area of upper inner arm skin. Patients additionally received weekly therapeutic DPC doses to the scalp throughout the approximately 25-week study period. Patch testing was done on the upper back using Finn chambers containing 0.01% DPC, and results were scored after 6 days according to International Contact Dermatitis Research Group standards. The mostly female patient cohort included alopecia areata with under or over 50% scalp involvement, alopecia totalis and alopecia universalis. The libraries were sequenced as a pool, and the TCR yield per sample differed mostly because of small variations in library volumes within the pool. In alopecia patients, the study followed how the peripheral blood TCR repertoire changed in vivo over primary and secondary sensitization to diphenylcyclopropenone (DPC), a hapten. Blood was sampled from patients pre-sensitization (week 0) and at 2, 6 and about 24 weeks after DPC sensitization. Approximately 28 alopecia patients gave blood for TCR sequencing at one to four time points (pre-sensitization, 2, 6 and 24 weeks). General study outcomes and caveats: Repeated subsampling changed both the strength of the expansion versus patch-test correlation and the threshold at which the correlation became significant. Significantly more large CDR3 similarity clusters were formed by expanded TCRs than by pre-sensitization or healthy control sets, consistent with antigen-driven responses. Because all patients had alopecia, a presumed autoimmune disease, the immune response of the patients might differ from that of healthy individuals. The number of TCRs above 1 in 1000 frequency did not change with DPC sensitization; there was no evidence of global repertoire structure alterations. Patch test score correlated positively with the number of PT1 expanded TCRs, reaching significance at thresholds 8, 16 and 32 but not at 4.

The method behind the library was RACE. The reads were generated on a NextSeq 500. During library preparation, unique molecular identifiers were attached to individual cDNA molecules so that TCRs could be counted quantitatively and reproducibly. From each blood RNA sample, both TCR alpha and TCR beta chains were sequenced. For the original study's pipeline: The median number of TCRs per sample was some 100,000, ranging from roughly 23,224 to 700,000. The Decombinator software suite was used to annotate the V, J and CDR3 of the TCR reads. For PS versus PT1 abundance plots, all samples were subsampled to the same number of TCRs (28,000). Expanded TCRs were defined as absent before sensitization and observed at least eight times at the 2-week time point. In TCRdb, the public reads were trimmed at Q25 with fastp and aligned with MiXCR, with productive beta chains retained. Every distinct CDR3 protein forms one entry, paired with its most common genes and DNA. The V and J calls and clone size are TCRdb's, not the authors'. The table for this sample lists 70,000 to 90,000 distinct CDR3 sequences; 8% to 13% of them were counted only once. The top ten clones comprise around 4.7% of the sample.

Comments on this clonotype: No cognate antigen has been identified for it. One base away there is no much larger clone; base qualities are not given.

The time point label, as the study defines it: patch test 2, 6 weeks after DPC sensitization. This sample's treatment or condition label indicates: therapeutic diphenylcyclopropenone sensitization with weekly scalp DPC. At each patch-test visit, blood was drawn before the patch test was applied. Eligible patients were aged 18 to 70, diagnosed with alopecia, deemed suitable for DPC therapy, and excluded if pregnant. Total RNA was isolated from unfractionated whole blood collected in Tempus Blood RNA tubes. This TCR came from a woman in her forties or fifties with alopecia areata. Some clones in this sample may be carry-over from other donors' samples. The specimen was whole blood, collected in connection with sensitization to the hapten diphenylcyclopropenone (DPC).

The base sequence is TGTGCCAGCAGCTTAGATCTCGGCAGGGTCACCTACGAGCAGTACTTC. Translated, this is CASSLDLGRVTYEQYF. The chain links TRBV11-2 with TRBJ2-7; perhaps TRBD1 is the D gene, with 5 bases matching. From the cysteine up to the phenylalanine, the CDR3 has a length of 16 residues. The only DNA kept is the CDR3, 48 bases in frame from the first base. Trimming costs V 0 bases and J 2 bases, and their ends lie 14 bases apart. The germline V gene encodes CDR1 SGHAT and CDR2 FQNNGV.